Below, 14 T cell receptor beta chains from the same sample are listed, as sequenced in a study of OX40 agonist ivuxolimab in advanced cancers. Libraries were prepared by immunoSEQ multiplex PCR; TCRdb keeps only in-frame clonotypes and omits some of them. Altogether over 75,000 clones are present, roughly 87% being singletons, with the ten largest covering approximately 1.5%. The material sequenced was CD4+ or CD8+ T cells sorted from blood, taken in a trial of the OX40 agonist ivuxolimab. Receptor source: an adult with an advanced solid tumor such as melanoma, head and neck, liver or kidney cancer.

The chain couples TRBV7-9 to TRBJ2-3; 9 positions agree with TRBD2. Germline V gives CDR1 SEHNR, CDR2 FQNEAQ (reference sequence). The CDR3 contains 12 residues. The V gene end was trimmed by 5 bases and the J gene end by 8 bases; junction bases not matched to a gene: 2. DNA of the CDR3: TGTGCCAGCAGCCGTAGCGGGGGTACGCAGTATTTT. This gives the protein CASSRSGGTQYF. The variable domain in full, completed from reference TRBV7-9 and TRBJ2-3, reads DTGVSQNPRHKITKRGQNVTFRCDPISEHNRLYWYRQTLGQGPEFLTYFQNEAQLEKSRLLSDRFSAERPKGSFSTLEIQRTEQGDSAMYLCASSRSGGTQYFGPGTRLTVL.

The rearrangement uses TRBV5-1 and TRBJ1-4; a weak D match, TRBD1 (6 bases). This CDR3 has 15 amino acids. The germline V and J ends were trimmed by 4 bases and 5 bases, with 15 bases remaining between them. Germline values: CDR1 SGHRS, CDR2 YFSETQ. The CDR3 bases are TGCGCCAGCAGCAAGACAGGTTCGGGGAATGAAAAACTGTTTTTT. It codes for CASSKTGSGNEKLFF.

The gene calls are TRBV9 and TRBJ1-1, with D perhaps matching TRBD1 (5 bases). This CDR3 has 15 amino acids. V lost 1 base and J lost 4, with 14 bases in between. Germline CDR1 reads SGDLS; CDR2 reads YYNGEE. The CDR3 DNA reads TGTGCCAGCAGCGTATACGGACAAGAGGGCACTGAAGCTTTCTTT. It translates to CASSVYGQEGTEAFF.

The chain employs TRBV10-3 and TRBJ2-7; no reliable D call. The CDR3 has 14 residues. Germline-derived CDR1 and CDR2 are ENHRY and SYGVKD. V was trimmed by 4 bases and J by 0 bases, leaving 10 bases between them. The CDR3 reads CAISGNRSSYEQYF. As DNA, the CDR3 is TGTGCCATCAGTGGTAACCGGAGCTCCTACGAGCAGTACTTC.

The chain combines TRBV19 with TRBJ1-5; no clear D. The CDR3 is 15 residues long. Germline V gene sequence: CDR1 LNHDA, CDR2 SQIVND (reference sequence). Trimming removed 2 bases at V and 2 bases at J, with 10 bases between. CDR3 sequence: CASSIQRVGNQPQHF. The CDR3 DNA follows: TGTGCCAGTAGTATACAGAGGGTTGGCAATCAGCCCCAGCATTTT.

This clone was detected only once. The chain is built from TRBV4-2 and TRBJ2-3; D is unclear. The germline V and J ends were trimmed by 1 base and 3 bases, with 17 bases remaining between them. Germline-derived CDR1 and CDR2 are LGHNA and YNFKEQ. The CDR3 totals 17 residues. The CDR3 sequence: CASSQVRALHGTDTQYF. DNA of the CDR3: TGTGCCAGCAGCCAAGTTAGGGCACTCCACGGGACAGATACGCAGTATTTT.

V usage is TRBV30 and J usage is TRBJ1-1; the match to TRBD1 covers 7 bases. CDR3 length: 13 residues. V lost 7 bases, J lost 1 base, and 6 bases stayed unmatched. The germline V gene encodes CDR1 GTSNPN and CDR2 SVGIG (reference sequence). The CDR3 bases are TGTGCCTCAAAACGGACAGGGAACACTGAAGCTTTCTTT. Translation: CASKRTGNTEAFF.

The chain is built from TRBV5-4 and TRBJ1-4; D unclear. With 3 bases removed from V and 0 bases from J, the gap between germline ends came to 9 bases. The germline V gene encodes CDR1 SGHNT and CDR2 YYREEE (reference sequence). This CDR3 is 15 amino acids long. The CDR3 region is CASSSDGSTNEKLFF. In DNA form, the CDR3 reads TGTGCCAGCAGCTCGGATGGGTCAACTAATGAAAAACTGTTTTTT.

Concerning this clone itself: This sequence may be a read error, since a much larger clone differs from it by one base. The rearrangement joins TRBV6-1 to TRBJ1-3; 7 nucleotides align to TRBD1. Germline CDR1 MNHNS, CDR2 SASEGT. The CDR3 loop spans 15 amino acids. The CDR3 bases are TGTGCCAGCAGTGGACAGGGAGGGTCTGGAGACACCATATATTTT. This sequence encodes CASSGQGGSGDTIYF.

V and J are TRBV11-2 and TRBJ2-1; 11 bases align to TRBD2. CDR3 length equals 16 residues. V trimming: 5 bases; J trimming: 12 bases; junction bases outside the gene matches: 15. Per the germline V gene, CDR1 is SGHAT and CDR2 is FQNNGV. The CDR3 bases are TGTGCCAGCAGCCTTCGCCGGGCTAGCGGGGGGTGGCGGCAGTTCTTC. As protein: CASSLRRASGGWRQFF.

This sequence joins TRBV6-5 and TRBJ1-2, with D perhaps matching TRBD1 (5 bases). Germline CDR1 and CDR2: MNHEY and SVGAGI. The V and J ends lost 6 bases and 5 bases respectively, with 10 bases between them. This CDR3 has 12 residues. The chain's CDR3 is CASSPGRYGYTF. The CDR3 coding sequence is TGTGCCAGCAGCCCGGGGCGGTATGGCTACACCTTC.

The chain uses TRBV27 and TRBJ2-7; TRBD2 might be the D (6 bases). The CDR3 loop spans 13 amino acids. Looked up from germline, CDR1 is MNHEY and CDR2 is SMNVEV (reference sequence). With 6 bases removed from V and 7 bases from J, the gap between germline ends came to 16 bases. The CDR3 region is CASSKGGRVEQYF. The CDR3 coding sequence is TGTGCCAGCAGCAAGGGAGGTCGAGTTGAGCAGTACTTC.

The CDR3 region has the DNA TGTGCCAGCTCACCAGGGGAGAGGGGCCCCTATAATTCACCCCTCCACTTT. Protein product: CASSPGERGPYNSPLHF. This sequence joins TRBV18 and TRBJ1-6, with a possible D match to TRBD1 (5 bases). V dropped 2 bases and J dropped 2 bases, with 13 bases sitting between them. Germline CDR1 and CDR2: KGHSH and LQKENI. CDR3 length equals 17 residues.

J is TRBJ1-6 and V is TRBV5-1, with 10 positions matching TRBD1. The V gene end was trimmed by 5 bases and the J gene end by 10 bases; junction bases not matched to a gene: 6. Germline V gene lookup returns CDR1 SGHRS and CDR2 YFSETQ. This CDR3 region has 14 residues. DNA of the CDR3: TGCGCCAGCAGGGCCGGGACAGGGGTCTCACCCCTCCACTTT. Amino acid sequence: CASRAGTGVSPLHF.